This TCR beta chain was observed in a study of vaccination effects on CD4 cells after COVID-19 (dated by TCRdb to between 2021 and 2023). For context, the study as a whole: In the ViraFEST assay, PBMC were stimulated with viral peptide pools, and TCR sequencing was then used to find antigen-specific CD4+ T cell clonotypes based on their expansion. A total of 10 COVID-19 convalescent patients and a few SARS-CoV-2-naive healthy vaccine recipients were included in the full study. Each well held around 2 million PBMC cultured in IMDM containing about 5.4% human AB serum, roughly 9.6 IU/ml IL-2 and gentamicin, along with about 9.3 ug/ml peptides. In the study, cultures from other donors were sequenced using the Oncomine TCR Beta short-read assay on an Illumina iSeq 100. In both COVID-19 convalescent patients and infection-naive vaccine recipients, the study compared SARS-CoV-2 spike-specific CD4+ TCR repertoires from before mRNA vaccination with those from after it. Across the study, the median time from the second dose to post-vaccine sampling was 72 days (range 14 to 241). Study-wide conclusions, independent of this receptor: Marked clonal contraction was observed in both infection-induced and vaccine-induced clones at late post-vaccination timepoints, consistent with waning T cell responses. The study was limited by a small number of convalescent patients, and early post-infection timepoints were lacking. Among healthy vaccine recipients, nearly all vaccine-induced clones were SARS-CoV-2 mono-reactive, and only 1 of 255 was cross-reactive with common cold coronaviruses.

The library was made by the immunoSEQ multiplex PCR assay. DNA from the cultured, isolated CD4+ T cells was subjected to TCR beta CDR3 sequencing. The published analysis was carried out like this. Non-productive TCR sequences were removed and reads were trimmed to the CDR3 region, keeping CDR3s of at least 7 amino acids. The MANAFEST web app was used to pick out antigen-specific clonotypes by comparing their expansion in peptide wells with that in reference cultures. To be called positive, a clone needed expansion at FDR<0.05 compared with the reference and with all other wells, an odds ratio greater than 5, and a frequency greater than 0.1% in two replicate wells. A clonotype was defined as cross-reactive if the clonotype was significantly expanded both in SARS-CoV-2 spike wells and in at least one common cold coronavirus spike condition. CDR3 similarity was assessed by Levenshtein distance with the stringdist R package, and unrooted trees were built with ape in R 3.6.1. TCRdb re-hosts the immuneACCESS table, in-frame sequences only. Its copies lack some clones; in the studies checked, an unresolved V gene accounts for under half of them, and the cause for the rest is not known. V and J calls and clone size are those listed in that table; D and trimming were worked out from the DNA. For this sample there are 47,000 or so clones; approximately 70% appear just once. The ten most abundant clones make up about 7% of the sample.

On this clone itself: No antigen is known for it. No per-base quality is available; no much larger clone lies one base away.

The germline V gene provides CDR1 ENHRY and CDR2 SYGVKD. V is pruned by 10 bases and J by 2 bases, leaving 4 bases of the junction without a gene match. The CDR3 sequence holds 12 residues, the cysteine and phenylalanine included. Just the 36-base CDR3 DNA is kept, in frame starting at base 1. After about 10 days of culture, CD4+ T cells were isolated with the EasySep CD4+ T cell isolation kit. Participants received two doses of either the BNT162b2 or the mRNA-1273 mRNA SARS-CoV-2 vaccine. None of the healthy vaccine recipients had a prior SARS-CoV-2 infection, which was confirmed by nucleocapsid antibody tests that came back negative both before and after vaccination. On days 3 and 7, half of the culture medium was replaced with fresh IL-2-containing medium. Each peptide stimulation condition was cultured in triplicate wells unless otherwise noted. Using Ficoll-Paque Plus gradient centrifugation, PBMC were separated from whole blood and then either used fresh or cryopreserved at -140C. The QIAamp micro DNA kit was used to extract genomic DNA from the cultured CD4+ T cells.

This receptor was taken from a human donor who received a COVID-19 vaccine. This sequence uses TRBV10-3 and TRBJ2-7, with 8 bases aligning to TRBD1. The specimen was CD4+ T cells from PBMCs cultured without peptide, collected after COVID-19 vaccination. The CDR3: CASGTGPYEQYF. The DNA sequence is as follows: TGTGCCAGTGGGACAGGTCCCTACGAGCAGTACTTC.